The 11 T cell receptor beta chains in this list originate from one sample, sequenced in a study of cytomegalovirus exposure and HLA in healthy donors. The PCR ran on 60 Vbeta and 13 Jbeta primers. TCRdb keeps only in-frame clones here, not all; method: immunoSEQ multiplex PCR. The table includes more than 95,000 clones, 70% to 80% detected once. Sequencing was carried out using PBMCs. The receptors originated from a woman aged 50 to 60 in good health and CMV-seropositive.

This chain uses TRBV15 with TRBJ2-4; no clear D. Trimming stripped 1 base from V and 4 bases from J, with 11 bases between. Per the germline V gene, CDR1 is LNHNV and CDR2 is YYDKDF (reference sequence). This CDR3 spans 15 amino acids. This CDR3 is CATSRAGQLKNIQYF. The CDR3 DNA reads as TGTGCCACCAGCAGAGCTGGCCAATTGAAAAACATTCAGTACTTC.

The V call is TRBV4-3, the J call TRBJ2-7, with TRBD1 as a possible D gene (5 bases). The CDR3 loop spans 14 amino acids. V was cut by 0 bases and J by 5 bases, with 11 bases left in between. Per the germline V gene, CDR1 is LGHNA and CDR2 is YSLEER. This CDR3 reads CASSQDPGYHEQYF. CDR3 DNA sequence: TGCGCCAGCAGCCAAGATCCAGGGTACCACGAGCAGTACTTC.

The chain combines TRBV7-2 with TRBJ2-1, with D maybe TRBD1 (6 bases). Trimming stripped 1 base from V and 3 bases from J, with 16 bases between. There are 17 residues in the CDR3. CDR1 and CDR2 from the germline V gene are SGHTA and FQGNSA. In DNA, the CDR3 is TGTGCCAGCAGCTTAGGGCAGGGGACCCCATACTACAATGAGCAGTTCTTC. Protein product: CASSLGQGTPYYNEQFF.

The rearrangement uses TRBV13 and TRBJ2-2; a weak D match, TRBD2 (5 bases). Trimming removed 1 base at V and 3 bases at J, with 12 bases between. The V gene's germline CDR1 is PRHDT and CDR2 FYEKMQ (reference sequence). The CDR3 is 16 amino acids. The CDR3 is CASSLVPGIHTGELFF. CDR3 DNA sequence: TGTGCCAGCAGCTTAGTCCCCGGGATCCACACCGGGGAGCTGTTTTTT.

This clone has just one count. This chain joins TRBV7-9 and TRBJ2-1, with TRBD2 identical over 7 bases. Trimming took 2 bases from V and 7 from J; bases not matched to a gene: 5. This CDR3 contains 14 residues. Germline loops: CDR1 SEHNR, CDR2 FQNEAQ (reference sequence). CDR3 coding DNA: TGTGCCAGCAGCTTAACGCGGGGGATTAATGAGCAGTTCTTC. Translated, it gives CASSLTRGINEQFF.

The gene calls are TRBV11-2 and TRBJ2-7; perhaps TRBD2 as D (5 bases). Between the trimmed V and J ends, which lost 5 bases and 2 bases, there was a span of 10 bases. The CDR3 is made up of 13 amino acids. Germline lookup yields CDR1 SGHAT and CDR2 FQNNGV. CDR3 sequence: CASSASPPYEQYF. The CDR3 region has the DNA TGTGCCAGCAGCGCTAGCCCCCCCTACGAGCAGTACTTC.

In DNA, the CDR3 is TGCGCCAGCAGCGGTACAGGGTCTGGGGCCAACGTCCTGACTTTC. Its translation: CASSGTGSGANVLTF. The gene calls are TRBV5-1 and TRBJ2-6, with D possibly TRBD1 on 6 matching bases. Germline CDR1 reads SGHRS; CDR2 reads YFSETQ. V dropped 4 bases and J dropped 1 base, with 9 bases sitting between them. The CDR3 is 15 residues long.

Only a few counts were recorded for this clone. The chain employs TRBV4-1 and TRBJ2-3; 11 bases match TRBD2. Germline-derived CDR1 and CDR2 are MGHRA and YSYEKL. CDR3 size: 20 residues. V was pared by 0 bases and J by 2 bases, with 13 bases of the junction left unmatched. The CDR3 sequence is CASSQETVAGGPWITDTQYF. The CDR3 DNA reads TGCGCCAGCAGCCAAGAAACGGTAGCGGGGGGGCCGTGGATCACAGATACGCAGTATTTT.

This chain connects TRBV30 to TRBJ2-6; TRBD1 matches at 9 bases. The CDR3 covers 17 residues. Trimming at V came to 3 bases and at J to 0 bases, leaving 6 bases not matched to a gene. Per germline, CDR1 GTSNPN and CDR2 SVGIG (reference sequence). The CDR3, as DNA: TGTGCCTGGAGGGCCGGGACAGGGAACTCTGGGGCCAACGTCCTGACTTTC. Amino acids: CAWRAGTGNSGANVLTF. The full variable domain, completed using reference TRBV30 and TRBJ2-6, is SQTIHQWPATLVQPVGSPLSLECTVEGTSNPNLYWYRQAAGRGLQLLFYSVGIGQISSEVPQNLSASRPQDRQFILSSKKLLLSDSGFYLCAWRAGTGNSGANVLTFGAGSRLTVL.

In this sample, this clone turned up once. J is TRBJ2-3 and V is TRBV7-9, with 12 bases that match TRBD2. The CDR3 totals 18 residues. The germline V gene encodes CDR1 SEHNR and CDR2 FQNEAQ (reference sequence). The junction had 9 bases not matched to a gene; V was cut back by 5 bases and J by 0 bases. CDR3 DNA: TGTGCCAGCAGCACCTCCTGGGGGACTAGCGGGAGCACAGATACGCAGTATTTT. As protein: CASSTSWGTSGSTDTQYF.

This chain connects TRBV29-1 to TRBJ2-3; D remains ambiguous. The CDR3 length is 13 residues. Germline CDR1 is SQVTM and CDR2 is ANQGSEA. The V end was cut by 4 bases, the J end by 2 bases, with 10 bases between. The DNA of the CDR3 is TGCAGCGTTGCGCGGCGGCTCACAGATACGCAGTATTTT. This translates into CSVARRLTDTQYF.